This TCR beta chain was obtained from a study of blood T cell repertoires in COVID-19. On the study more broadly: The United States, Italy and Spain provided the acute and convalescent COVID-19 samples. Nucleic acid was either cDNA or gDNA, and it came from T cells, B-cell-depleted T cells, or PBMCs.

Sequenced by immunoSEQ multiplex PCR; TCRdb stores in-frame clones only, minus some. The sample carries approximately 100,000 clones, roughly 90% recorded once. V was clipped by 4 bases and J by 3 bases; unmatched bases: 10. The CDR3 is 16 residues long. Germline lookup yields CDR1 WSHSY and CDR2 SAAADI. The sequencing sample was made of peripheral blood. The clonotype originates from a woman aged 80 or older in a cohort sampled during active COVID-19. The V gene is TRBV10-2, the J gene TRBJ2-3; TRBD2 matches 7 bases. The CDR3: CASSGGLASGTDTQYF. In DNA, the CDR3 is TGCGCCAGCAGTGGGGGACTGGCTAGCGGAACAGATACGCAGTATTTT.